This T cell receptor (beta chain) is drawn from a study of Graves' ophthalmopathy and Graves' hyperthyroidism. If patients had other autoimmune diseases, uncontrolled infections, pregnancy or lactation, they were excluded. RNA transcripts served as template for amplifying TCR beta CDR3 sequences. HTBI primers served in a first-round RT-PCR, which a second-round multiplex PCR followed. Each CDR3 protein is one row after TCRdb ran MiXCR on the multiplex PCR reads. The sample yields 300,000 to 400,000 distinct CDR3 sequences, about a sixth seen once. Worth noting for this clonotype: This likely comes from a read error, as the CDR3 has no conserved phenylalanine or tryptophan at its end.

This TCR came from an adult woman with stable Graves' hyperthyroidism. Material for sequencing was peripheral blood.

The CDR3 here is CASTPGRGSDTGELFV. The CDR3 nucleotides are TGTGCCAGCACCCCTGGGCGCGGATCGGACACCGGGGAGCTGTTTGTT. The J gene is TRBJ2-2, the V gene TRBV5-5; the D is unclear. Trimming took off 6 bases at V and 3 bases at J, with 18 bases between the two ends. CDR1 SGHKS and CDR2 YYEKEE come from the germline V gene (reference sequence). This CDR3 contains 16 residues.